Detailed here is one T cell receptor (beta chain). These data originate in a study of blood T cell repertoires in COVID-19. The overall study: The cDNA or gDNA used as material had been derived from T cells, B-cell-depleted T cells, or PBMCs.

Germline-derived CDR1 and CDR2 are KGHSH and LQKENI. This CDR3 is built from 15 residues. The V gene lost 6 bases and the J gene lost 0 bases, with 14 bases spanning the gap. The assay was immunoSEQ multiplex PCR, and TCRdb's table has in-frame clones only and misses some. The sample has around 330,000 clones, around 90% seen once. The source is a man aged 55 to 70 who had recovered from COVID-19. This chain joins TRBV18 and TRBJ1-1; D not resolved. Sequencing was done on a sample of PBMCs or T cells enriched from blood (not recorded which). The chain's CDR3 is CASSFERGMNTEAFF. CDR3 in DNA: TGTGCCAGCTCCTTTGAACGGGGAATGAACACTGAAGCTTTCTTT. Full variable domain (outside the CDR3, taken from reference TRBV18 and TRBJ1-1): NAGVMQNPRHLVRRRGQEARLRCSPMKGHSHVYWYRQLPEEGLKFMVYLQKENIIDESGMPKERFSAEFPKEGPSILRIQQVVRGDSAAYFCASSFERGMNTEAFFGQGTRLTVV.